Presented here are 13 T cell receptor beta chains from one specimen sequenced in a study of blood T cell repertoires in COVID-19. TCRdb's table, derived via immunoSEQ multiplex PCR, lists solely in-frame clones and lacks some. The repertoire holds around 100,000 clones, with almost 90% as singletons. Material for sequencing was peripheral blood. These receptors originate from a human donor in a cohort sampled during active COVID-19.

CDR3 nucleotide sequence: TGTGCCAGTAGTATGGGAACAGGGGGCACAAACACTGAAGCTTTCTTT. Translated: CASSMGTGGTNTEAFF. This sequence joins TRBV19 and TRBJ1-1; TRBD1 matches at 9 bases. The V gene end was trimmed by 3 bases and the J gene end by 2 bases; junction bases not matched to a gene: 7. This CDR3 has 16 residues. Germline CDR1 is LNHDA and CDR2 is SQIVND (reference sequence).

The chain is built from TRBV5-1 and TRBJ1-4; TRBD1 agrees at 7 bases. V dropped 0 bases and J dropped 5; count of bases not matched to a gene: 4. Germline V lookup: CDR1 SGHRS, CDR2 YFSETQ. This CDR3 region has 15 residues. CDR3 residues: CASSLVGTENEKLFF. The CDR3 DNA sequence: TGCGCCAGCAGCTTGGTTGGGACAGAAAATGAAAAACTGTTTTTT.

The chain couples TRBV7-2 to TRBJ2-7; 8 nucleotides match TRBD2. Germline CDR1 is SGHTA and CDR2 is FQGNSA. There are 14 residues in the CDR3. J was trimmed by 6 bases and V by 3 bases; bases with no gene match: 7. This CDR3 reads CASSLGSGASEQYF. The CDR3 region has the DNA TGTGCCAGCAGCTTGGGTAGCGGGGCAAGCGAGCAGTACTTC.

This clone was counted ten times or more. The chain employs TRBV7-9 and TRBJ2-5; 8 bases align to TRBD1. After removal of 5 bases from V and 4 bases from J, the junction contained 9 bases not matched to a gene. Per germline, CDR1 SEHNR and CDR2 FQNEAQ (reference sequence). The CDR3 consists of 15 residues. CDR3 DNA: TGTGCCAGCAGCAATATCGGACAGGGCGGAGAGACCCAGTACTTC. Translating gives CASSNIGQGGETQYF.

The V gene is TRBV20-1, the J gene TRBJ2-1, with 11 bases fitting TRBD2. Germline V gene data show CDR1 as DFQATT and CDR2 as SNEGSKA (reference sequence). Germline trimming cut 3 bases from V and 10 bases from J; bases unmatched to any gene: 17. This CDR3 spans 17 amino acids. The DNA of the CDR3 is TGCAGTGCTAGTAGGGTGGGTCTAGCGGGAGGCCGAGGGGAGCAGTTCTTC. This sequence encodes CSASRVGLAGGRGEQFF.

The chain is built from TRBV6-5 and TRBJ2-7; D might be TRBD1 (6 bases). Germline values: CDR1 MNHEY, CDR2 SVGAGI. The CDR3 extends over 14 amino acids. Deletions cut 5 bases from V and 1 base from J, with 12 bases between. CDR3 sequence (DNA): TGTGCCAGCAGTCCCCGGGACACGTCCTACGAGCAGTACTTC. It is translated as CASSPRDTSYEQYF.

The J gene is TRBJ2-5, the V gene TRBV9; possibly TRBD2 for D (6 bases). Trimming cost V 3 bases and J 5 bases, with 8 bases left between them. CDR3 length: 12 amino acids. CDR1 is SGDLS, CDR2 YYNGEE, per germline. The CDR3: CASSGAGETQYF. CDR3 nucleotides: TGTGCCAGCAGCGGTGCGGGGGAGACCCAGTACTTC.

This clone was seen a handful of times. The V call is TRBV19, the J call TRBJ2-7; tentative D call: TRBD2 (6 bases). CDR1 and CDR2 from the germline V gene are LNHDA and SQIVND (reference sequence). CDR3 length: 15 residues. The germline V and J ends were trimmed by 5 bases and 6 bases, with 20 bases remaining between them. This CDR3 reads CASSSPSVRAGEQYF. The CDR3, as DNA: TGTGCCAGTAGTTCACCTAGCGTACGAGCTGGCGAGCAGTACTTC.

This clone has more than one count but fewer than ten. The gene calls are TRBV6-5 and TRBJ2-7; D perhaps matches TRBD2 (6 bases). Germline loops: CDR1 MNHEY, CDR2 SVGAGI. The CDR3 runs 12 residues. Trimming removed 8 bases at V and 5 bases at J, with 13 bases between. CDR3 amino acids: CASGGIPNEQYF. The CDR3 DNA is TGTGCCAGCGGGGGGATTCCCAACGAGCAGTACTTC.

The V gene is TRBV4-3, the J gene TRBJ1-6, with D uncertain. V shed 0 bases and J shed 8 bases, with 11 bases lying between them. CDR1 LGHNA and CDR2 YSLEER come from the germline V gene. The CDR3 runs 15 residues. CDR3 sequence: CASSQEGRRDSPLHF. CDR3 in DNA: TGCGCCAGCAGCCAAGAGGGCAGACGTGATTCACCCCTCCACTTT.

V usage is TRBV11-2 and J usage is TRBJ2-7; TRBD1 agrees at 9 bases. Germline V gives CDR1 SGHAT, CDR2 FQNNGV. V was clipped by 4 bases and J by 1 base; unmatched bases: 2. The CDR3 consists of 14 residues. CDR3 loop: CASSYGTGSYEQYF. CDR3 nucleotides: TGTGCCAGCAGCTACGGGACAGGGTCCTACGAGCAGTACTTC.

V and J are TRBV4-3 and TRBJ2-7; 8 bases fit TRBD1. The CDR3 totals 14 residues. Trimming removed 1 base from V and 4 bases from J; junction bases left unmatched: 3. The germline V gene has CDR1 LGHNA and CDR2 YSLEER. The CDR3 DNA reads as TGCGCCAGCAGCCAAGGACAGGGGTTTTACGAGCAGTACTTC. Its translation: CASSQGQGFYEQYF.

The gene calls are TRBV7-2 and TRBJ2-7; possible D gene TRBD2, 7 bases. This CDR3 comprises 15 residues. The V gene's germline CDR1 is SGHTA and CDR2 FQGNSA. V dropped 5 bases and J dropped 6 bases, with 20 bases sitting between them. In DNA, the CDR3 is TGTGCCAGCAGCCATGGGACCTGGGAGGGGGGCGAGCAGTACTTC. Translated, it gives CASSHGTWEGGEQYF.